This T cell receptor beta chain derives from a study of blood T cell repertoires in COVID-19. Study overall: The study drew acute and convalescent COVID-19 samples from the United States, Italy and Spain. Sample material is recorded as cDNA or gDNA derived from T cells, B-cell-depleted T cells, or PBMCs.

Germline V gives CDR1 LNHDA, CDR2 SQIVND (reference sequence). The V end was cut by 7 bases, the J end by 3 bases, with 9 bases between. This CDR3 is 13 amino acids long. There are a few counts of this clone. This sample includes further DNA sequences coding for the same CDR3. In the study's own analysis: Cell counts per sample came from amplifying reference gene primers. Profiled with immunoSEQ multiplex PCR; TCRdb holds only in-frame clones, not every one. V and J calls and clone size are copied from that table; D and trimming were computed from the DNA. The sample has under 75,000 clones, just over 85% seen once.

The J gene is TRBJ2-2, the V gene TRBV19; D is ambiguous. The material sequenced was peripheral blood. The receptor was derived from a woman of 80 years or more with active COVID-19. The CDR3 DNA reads TGTGCCAGTACCCCCCGGGACACCGGGGAGCTGTTTTTT. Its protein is CASTPRDTGELFF.